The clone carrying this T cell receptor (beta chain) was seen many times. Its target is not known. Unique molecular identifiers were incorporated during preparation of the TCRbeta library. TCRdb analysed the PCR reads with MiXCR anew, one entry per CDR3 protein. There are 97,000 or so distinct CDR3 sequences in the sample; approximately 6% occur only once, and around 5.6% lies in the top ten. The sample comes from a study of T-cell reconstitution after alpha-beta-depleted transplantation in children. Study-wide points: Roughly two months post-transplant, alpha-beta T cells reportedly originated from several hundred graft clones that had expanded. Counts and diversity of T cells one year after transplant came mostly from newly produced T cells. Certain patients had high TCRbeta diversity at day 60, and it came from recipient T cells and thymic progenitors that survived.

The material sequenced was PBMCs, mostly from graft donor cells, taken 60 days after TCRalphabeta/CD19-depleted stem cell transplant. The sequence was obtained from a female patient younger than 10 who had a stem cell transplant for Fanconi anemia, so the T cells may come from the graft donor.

The CDR3 is CASSSGGSTQYF. CDR3 nucleotide sequence: TGCGCCAGCAGCAGCGGGGGGAGTACGCAGTATTTT. The chain uses TRBV5-1 and TRBJ2-3; 9 nucleotides line up with TRBD2. Germline CDR1 reads SGHRS; CDR2 reads YFSETQ. With 4 bases clipped from V and 8 bases from J, the junction kept 2 bases outside the gene matches. There are 12 residues in the CDR3.